These T cell receptor beta chains were read from a single sample in a study of blood T cell repertoires in COVID-19. Data came from immunoSEQ multiplex PCR; TCRdb stores just in-frame clones and leaves some out. Of some 140,000 clones detected, about 80% appear once; the ten largest clones hold 10% to 13%. The sample consisted of peripheral blood. The receptors were gathered from a human donor in a cohort sampled during active COVID-19. Both conserved end residues are part of each CDR3. D genes are given only for firm matches. Clone size is not always given. Where it is, it says once, few, many or a class for expanded clones.

D gene	V gene	J gene	clone size	CDR3 protein	CDR3 DNA
NA	TRBV5-4	TRBJ2-7	NA	CASSRGQGAYEQYF	TGTGCCAGCAGCCGGGGGCAGGGGGCCTACGAGCAGTACTTC
NA	TRBV9	TRBJ2-1	NA	CASSVEIAVIDEQFF	TGTGCCAGCAGCGTAGAAATAGCCGTGATCGATGAGCAGTTCTTC
NA	TRBV11-2	TRBJ1-2	NA	CASSSVQSPPYGYTF	TGTGCCAGCAGCTCCGTACAGAGCCCTCCCTATGGCTACACCTTC
NA	TRBV30	TRBJ1-4	NA	CACGASTNEKLFF	TGTGCCTGCGGAGCGTCGACTAATGAAAAACTGTTTTTT
TRBD1	TRBV6-1	TRBJ2-6	NA	CASREQGAGGANVLTF	TGTGCCAGCAGAGAACAGGGGGCAGGTGGGGCCAACGTCCTGACTTTC
TRBD2	TRBV6-5	TRBJ2-3	once	CASSSLAGRATDTQYF	TGTGCCAGCAGTTCCCTAGCGGGGCGCGCCACAGATACGCAGTATTTT
TRBD1	TRBV19	TRBJ2-6	NA	CASSMHRGDPGANVLTF	TGTGCCAGTAGTATGCACAGGGGGGATCCTGGGGCCAACGTCCTGACTTTC
TRBD1	TRBV6-6	TRBJ1-2	NA	CASSNDRGKYGYTF	TGTGCCAGCAGTAACGACAGGGGGAAGTATGGCTACACCTTC
TRBD1	TRBV5-5	TRBJ1-2	NA	CASSIGQGYGYTF	TGTGCCAGCAGCATAGGACAGGGCTATGGCTACACCTTC
TRBD1	TRBV29-1	TRBJ2-7	NA	CSASQGTYEQYF	TGCAGCGCCTCACAGGGGACCTACGAGCAGTACTTC
TRBD1	TRBV5-6	TRBJ1-4	once	CASSLRQGGWEKLFF	TGTGCCAGCAGCTTGCGGCAGGGGGGATGGGAAAAACTGTTTTTT
TRBD1	TRBV9	TRBJ2-3	NA	CASSVGDRGADTQYF	TGTGCCAGCAGCGTAGGGGACAGGGGGGCAGATACGCAGTATTTT
NA	TRBV28	TRBJ2-7	NA	CASTVGLPYEQYF	TGTGCCAGCACTGTTGGGCTACCCTACGAGCAGTACTTC
TRBD2	TRBV18	TRBJ2-1	NA	CASSTAGGFFNEQFF	TGTGCCAGCTCAACGGCGGGGGGGTTTTTCAATGAGCAGTTCTTC
NA	TRBV5-6	TRBJ2-7	NA	CASSFQGHGDYEQYF	TGTGCCAGCAGCTTTCAGGGACACGGGGACTACGAGCAGTACTTC
TRBD2	TRBV18	TRBJ2-7	NA	CASSPGLAGGYEQYF	TGTGCCAGCTCACCGGGACTAGCCGGCGGCTACGAGCAGTACTTC
NA	TRBV7-8	TRBJ2-1	NA	CASSPGSSYNEQFF	TGTGCCAGCAGCCCGGGTAGCTCCTACAATGAGCAGTTCTTC
NA	TRBV7-9	TRBJ2-6	NA	CASSLRTDSPSLANVLTF	TGTGCCAGCAGCTTAAGGACGGACAGCCCCTCTCTGGCCAACGTCCTGACTTTC
TRBD2	TRBV19	TRBJ2-2	NA	CASRFRHAGDTGELFF	TGTGCCAGTAGGTTCAGGCACGCGGGGGACACCGGGGAGCTGTTTTTT
TRBD1	TRBV3-1/TRBV3-2	TRBJ2-1	few	CASTGVFYNEQFF	TGTGCTTCGACAGGGGTCTTCTACAATGAGCAGTTCTTC
NA	TRBV28	TRBJ1-5	once	CASKTGMKSSNQPQHF	TGTGCCAGCAAAACGGGGATGAAGTCGAGCAATCAGCCCCAGCATTTT
NA	TRBV19	TRBJ1-5	once	CASSLKGGNQPQHF	TGTGCCAGTAGTTTAAAGGGAGGGAATCAGCCCCAGCATTTT
TRBD1	TRBV2	TRBJ1-5	NA	CASRAGGTGIKPQHF	TGTGCCAGCAGAGCCGGTGGGACAGGGATAAAGCCCCAGCATTTT
NA	TRBV12-3/TRBV12-4	TRBJ1-4	NA	CASSFVSNEKLFF	TGTGCCAGCAGTTTCGTTTCTAATGAAAAACTGTTTTTT
NA	TRBV5-6	TRBJ2-1	NA	CASSRTGRDEQFF	TGTGCCAGCAGCAGGACAGGGAGGGATGAGCAGTTCTTC
NA	TRBV19	TRBJ1-5	NA	CASSIDMLNQPQHF	TGTGCCAGTAGTATAGATATGCTAAATCAGCCCCAGCATTTT
NA	TRBV27	TRBJ2-7	NA	CASSLRGFEQYF	TGTGCCAGCAGTTTGAGAGGGTTCGAGCAGTACTTC
NA	TRBV19	TRBJ2-7	NA	CASSRRDNSYEQYF	TGTGCCAGTAGTCGACGGGACAACTCCTACGAGCAGTACTTC
NA	TRBV4-1	TRBJ2-7	NA	CASSQESQGWIYEQYF	TGCGCCAGCAGCCAAGAATCGCAGGGGTGGATTTACGAGCAGTACTTC
NA	TRBV7-8	TRBJ2-7	NA	CASSLLSGSYEQYF	TGTGCCAGCAGCTTACTTTCCGGGTCCTACGAGCAGTACTTC
NA	TRBV19	TRBJ2-1	NA	CASKKTRGDYGEQFF	TGTGCCTCTAAAAAAACCAGGGGGGATTATGGTGAGCAGTTCTTC
TRBD1	TRBV5-4	TRBJ1-2	once	CASSSARDRGEDYGYTF	TGTGCCAGCAGCTCTGCACGGGACAGGGGCGAGGACTATGGCTACACCTTC
TRBD2	TRBV5-6	TRBJ2-1	NA	CASSQAISGGPNEQFF	TGTGCCAGCAGCCAAGCAATTAGCGGGGGACCCAATGAGCAGTTCTTC
NA	TRBV5-1	TRBJ1-1	few	CASSLVRGGTEAFF	TGCGCCAGCAGCTTGGTCAGGGGTGGCACTGAAGCTTTCTTT
NA	TRBV3-1/TRBV3-2	TRBJ2-1	NA	CASSHRGEQFF	TGTGCCAGCAGCCACAGGGGTGAGCAGTTCTTC
TRBD1	TRBV11-2	TRBJ1-4	NA	CASSFGAGGPTNEKLFF	TGTGCCAGCAGCTTCGGGGCAGGGGGGCCAACTAATGAAAAACTGTTTTTT
NA	TRBV6-6	TRBJ2-3	NA	CASSYFRDTDTQYF	TGTGCCAGCAGTTACTTCCGGGACACAGATACGCAGTATTTT
NA	TRBV7-2	TRBJ2-2	NA	CASSPVGASGTGELFF	TGTGCCAGCAGCCCAGTGGGGGCCTCGGGAACCGGGGAGCTGTTTTTT
NA	TRBV5-1	TRBJ2-3	NA	CASKREFSTDTQYF	TGCGCCAGCAAGAGGGAATTTAGCACAGATACGCAGTATTTT
NA	TRBV6-1	TRBJ2-3	NA	CASSEGGLSTDTQYF	TGTGCCAGCAGTGAGGGCGGGCTGAGCACAGATACGCAGTATTTT
TRBD1	TRBV12-3/TRBV12-4	TRBJ2-1	NA	CASTRGYNEQFF	TGTGCCAGCACCAGGGGGTACAATGAGCAGTTCTTC
NA	TRBV19	TRBJ2-7	NA	CASSKRQAGSYEQYF	TGTGCCAGTAGTAAGCGACAGGCAGGCTCCTACGAGCAGTACTTC
NA	TRBV9	TRBJ2-6	NA	CASSGSSGANVLTF	TGTGCCAGCAGTGGGAGCTCTGGGGCCAACGTCCTGACTTTC
NA	TRBV5-6	TRBJ2-2	NA	CASSFGANTGELFF	TGTGCCAGCAGCTTTGGAGCGAACACCGGGGAGCTGTTTTTT
NA	TRBV6-4	TRBJ1-1	NA	CASSEVRGGTEAFF	TGTGCCAGCAGTGAGGTCAGGGGTGGAACTGAAGCTTTCTTT
NA	TRBV12-5	TRBJ1-2	NA	CASGFGDDGYTF	TGTGCTAGTGGTTTCGGAGACGATGGCTACACCTTC
TRBD1	TRBV5-1	TRBJ2-7	NA	CASSVTTGTGLYEQYF	TGCGCCAGCAGCGTAACAACCGGGACAGGGCTCTACGAGCAGTACTTC
TRBD1	TRBV19	TRBJ1-2	NA	CASSPQGADYYGYTF	TGTGCCAGTAGTCCACAGGGGGCGGACTACTATGGCTACACCTTC
TRBD1	TRBV4-2	TRBJ2-7	NA	CASSGGQGHSYEQYF	TGTGCCAGCTCCGGGGGACAGGGGCACTCCTACGAGCAGTACTTC
TRBD1	TRBV5-1	TRBJ1-3	NA	CASTLGGQGNTIYF	TGCGCCAGCACCCTAGGGGGCCAAGGAAACACCATATATTTT
NA	TRBV6-5	TRBJ2-7	NA	CASSARMGEQYF	TGTGCCAGCAGCGCTAGGATGGGCGAGCAGTACTTC
TRBD2	TRBV30	TRBJ2-2	few	CAWSIGTRATGELFF	TGTGCCTGGAGTATCGGGACTAGGGCCACCGGGGAGCTGTTTTTT